The sequence of this T cell receptor (beta chain) was determined in a study of cytomegalovirus exposure and HLA in healthy donors. Germline CDR1 is MDHEN and CDR2 is SYDVKM. The V end was cut by 3 bases, the J end by 7 bases, with 18 bases between. This CDR3 region has 15 residues. Use of 60 Vbeta and 13 Jbeta primers characterized the PCR. Clones were sequenced by immunoSEQ multiplex PCR, and TCRdb holds only the in-frame ones, with some missing. The profile covers 200,000 or so clones, with about 79% appearing a single time and around 1.8% taken by the ten largest. Donors counted as nominally healthy when sampled, yet unrecorded immune exposures were likely.

This chain connects TRBV28 to TRBJ1-1; D gene unclear. The sequence was collected from a man aged 18 to 35 in good health and CMV-seronegative. The sequenced sample consisted of PBMCs. This CDR3 reads CASSLVAAGLGEAFF. For the CDR3, the DNA is TGTGCCAGCAGTTTGGTAGCGGCTGGGCTGGGTGAAGCTTTCTTT.